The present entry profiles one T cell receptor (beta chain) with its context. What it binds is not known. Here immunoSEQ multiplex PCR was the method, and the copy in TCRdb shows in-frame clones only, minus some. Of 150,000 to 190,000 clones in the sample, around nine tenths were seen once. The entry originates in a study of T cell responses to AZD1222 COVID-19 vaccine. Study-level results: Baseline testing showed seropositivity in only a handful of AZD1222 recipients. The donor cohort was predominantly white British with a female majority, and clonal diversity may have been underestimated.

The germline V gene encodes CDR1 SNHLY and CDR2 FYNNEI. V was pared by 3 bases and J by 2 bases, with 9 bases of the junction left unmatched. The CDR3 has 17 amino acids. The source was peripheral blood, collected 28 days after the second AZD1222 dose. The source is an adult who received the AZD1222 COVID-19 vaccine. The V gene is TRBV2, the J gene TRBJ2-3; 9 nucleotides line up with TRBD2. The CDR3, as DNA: TGTGCCAGCAGTGACGGCCTGGGACTAGCCTTCACAGATACGCAGTATTTT. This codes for CASSDGLGLAFTDTQYF. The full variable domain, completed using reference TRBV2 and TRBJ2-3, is EPEVTQTPSHQVTQMGQEVILRCVPISNHLYFYWYRQILGQKVEFLVSFYNNEISEKSEIFDDQFSVERPDGSNFTLKIRSTKLEDSAMYFCASSDGLGLAFTDTQYFGPGTRLTVL.